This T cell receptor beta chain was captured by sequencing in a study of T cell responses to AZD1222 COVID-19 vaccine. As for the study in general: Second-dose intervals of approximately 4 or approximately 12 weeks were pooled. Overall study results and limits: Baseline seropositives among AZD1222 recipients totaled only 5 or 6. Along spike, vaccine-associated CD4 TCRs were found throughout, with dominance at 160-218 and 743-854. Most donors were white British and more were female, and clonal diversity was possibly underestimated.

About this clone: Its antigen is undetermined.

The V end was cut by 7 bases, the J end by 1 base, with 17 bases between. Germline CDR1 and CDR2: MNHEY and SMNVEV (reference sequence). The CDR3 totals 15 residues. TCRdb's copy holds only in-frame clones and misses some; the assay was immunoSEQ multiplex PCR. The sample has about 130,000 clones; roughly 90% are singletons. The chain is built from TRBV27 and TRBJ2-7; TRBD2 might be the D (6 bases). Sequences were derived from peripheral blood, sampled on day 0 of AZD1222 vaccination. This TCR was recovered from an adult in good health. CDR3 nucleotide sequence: TGTGCCAGCACAAAAAGCGGGTCGGGGTCCTACGAGCAGTACTTC. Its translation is CASTKSGSGSYEQYF.